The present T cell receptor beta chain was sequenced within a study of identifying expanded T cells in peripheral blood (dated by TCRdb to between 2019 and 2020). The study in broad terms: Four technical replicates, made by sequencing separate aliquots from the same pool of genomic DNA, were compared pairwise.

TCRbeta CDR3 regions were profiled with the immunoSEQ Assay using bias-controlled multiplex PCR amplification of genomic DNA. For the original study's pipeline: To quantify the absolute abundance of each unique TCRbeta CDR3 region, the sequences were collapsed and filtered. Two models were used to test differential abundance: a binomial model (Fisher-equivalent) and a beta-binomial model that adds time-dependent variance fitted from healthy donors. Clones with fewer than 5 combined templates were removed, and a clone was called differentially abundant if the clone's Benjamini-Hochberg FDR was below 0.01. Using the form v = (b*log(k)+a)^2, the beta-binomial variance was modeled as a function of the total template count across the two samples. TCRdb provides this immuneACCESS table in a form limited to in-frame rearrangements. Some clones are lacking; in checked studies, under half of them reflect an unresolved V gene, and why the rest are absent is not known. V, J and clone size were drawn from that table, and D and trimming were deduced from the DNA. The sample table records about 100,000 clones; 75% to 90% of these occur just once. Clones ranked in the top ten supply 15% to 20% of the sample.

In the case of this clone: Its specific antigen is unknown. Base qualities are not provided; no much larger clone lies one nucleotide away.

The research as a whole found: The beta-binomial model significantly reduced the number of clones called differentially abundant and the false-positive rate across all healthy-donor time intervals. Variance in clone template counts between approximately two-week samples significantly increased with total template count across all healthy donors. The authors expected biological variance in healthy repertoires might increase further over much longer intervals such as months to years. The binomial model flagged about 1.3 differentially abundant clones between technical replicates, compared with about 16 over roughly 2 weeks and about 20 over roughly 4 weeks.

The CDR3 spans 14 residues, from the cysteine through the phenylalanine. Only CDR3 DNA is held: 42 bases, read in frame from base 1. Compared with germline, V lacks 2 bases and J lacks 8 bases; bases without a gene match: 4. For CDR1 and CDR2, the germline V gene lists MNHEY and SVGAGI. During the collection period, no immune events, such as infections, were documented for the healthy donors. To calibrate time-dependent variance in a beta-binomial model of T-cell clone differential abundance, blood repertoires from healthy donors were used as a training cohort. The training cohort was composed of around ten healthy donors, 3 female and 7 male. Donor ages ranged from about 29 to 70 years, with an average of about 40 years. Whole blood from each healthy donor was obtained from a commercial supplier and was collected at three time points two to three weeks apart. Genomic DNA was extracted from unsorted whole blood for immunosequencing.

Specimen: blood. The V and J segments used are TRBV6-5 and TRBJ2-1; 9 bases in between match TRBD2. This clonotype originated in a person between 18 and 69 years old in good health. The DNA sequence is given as TGTGCCAGCAGTTACGGACTAGCGAGAGATGAGCAGTTCTTC. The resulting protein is CASSYGLARDEQFF.